Shown below are 8 T cell receptor beta chains from a single sample sequenced in a study of T cell changes during pregnancy in multiple sclerosis. Clones were read by immunoSEQ multiplex PCR, and TCRdb kept only the in-frame ones, dropping some. Of around 56,000 clones listed, around 94% are singletons. Material: CD8+ T cells from peripheral blood mononuclear cells, obtained after pregnancy. Every receptor here comes from a female donor with multiple sclerosis, enrolled in a pregnancy study.

The chain carries TRBV11-2 and TRBJ1-2; 8 bases match TRBD1. The germline V gene encodes CDR1 SGHAT and CDR2 FQNNGV. The CDR3 has 12 residues. V gave up 4 bases and J gave up 6 bases; unmatched junction bases: 1. CDR3 coding DNA: TGTGCCAGCAGCTGGACAGGGCATGGCTACACCTTC. This codes for CASSWTGHGYTF. The entire variable domain, with the rest obtained from reference TRBV11-2 and TRBJ1-2, is as follows: EAGVAQSPRYKIIEKRQSVAFWCNPISGHATLYWYQQILGQGPKLLIQFQNNGVVDDSQLPKDRFSAERLKGVDSTLKIQPAKLEDSAVYLCASSWTGHGYTFGSGTRLTVV.

The J gene is TRBJ1-5, the V gene TRBV19; D uncertain. Trimming took 7 bases from V and 2 from J, leaving 6 bases between them. Germline V gene lookup returns CDR1 LNHDA and CDR2 SQIVND (reference sequence). CDR3 length: 12 amino acids. CDR3 sequence reads: CASMYGNQPQHF. In nucleotides, the CDR3 is TGTGCCAGTATGTATGGCAATCAGCCCCAGCATTTT.

The rearrangement joins TRBV5-4 to TRBJ1-2; possible D gene TRBD1, 5 bases. The CDR3 is made up of 15 amino acids. Per germline, CDR1 SGHNT and CDR2 YYREEE (reference sequence). The V end lost 2 bases, the J end lost 3 bases, and 14 bases lay between the germline ends. The CDR3 spells CASSFRVGRDYGYTF. The CDR3 DNA is TGTGCCAGCAGCTTCCGCGTGGGCAGGGACTATGGCTACACCTTC.

This chain links TRBV5-1 with TRBJ2-1; D is uncertain. The V gene's germline CDR1 is SGHRS and CDR2 YFSETQ. The CDR3 consists of 12 residues. V lost 2 bases, J lost 8 bases, and 8 bases lay in between. This CDR3 reads CASSFLVDEQFF. The CDR3 DNA reads as TGCGCCAGCAGCTTCCTTGTAGATGAGCAGTTCTTC.

V and J are TRBV6-1 and TRBJ2-7; D perhaps matches TRBD2 (6 bases). V lost 8 bases, J lost 0 bases, and 14 bases lay in between. Germline-derived CDR1 and CDR2 are MNHNS and SASEGT. The CDR3 has 14 residues. This CDR3 is CASRPGGDSYEQYF. The CDR3 region has the DNA TGTGCCAGCCGCCCAGGCGGGGACTCCTACGAGCAGTACTTC.

The V gene is TRBV9, the J gene TRBJ2-2; 7 positions match TRBD1. This CDR3 has 15 amino acids. V trimming: 0 bases; J trimming: 5 bases; junction bases outside the gene matches: 4. Germline-derived CDR1 and CDR2 are SGDLS and YYNGEE. The CDR3 DNA is TGTGCCAGCAGCGTAGGGGACAGACTGACCGGGGAGCTGTTTTTT. It specifies CASSVGDRLTGELFF. The full variable domain, in which reference TRBV9 and TRBJ2-2 provide the parts outside the CDR3, is DSGVTQTPKHLITATGQRVTLRCSPRSGDLSVYWYQQSLDQGLQFLIQYYNGEERAKGNILERFSAQQFPDLHSELNLSSLELGDSALYFCASSVGDRLTGELFFGEGSRLTVL.

The V and J genes are TRBV11-2 and TRBJ2-7, with 9 bases aligning to TRBD1. CDR3 length: 15 amino acids. Germline loops: CDR1 SGHAT, CDR2 FQNNGV. After removal of 5 bases from V and 4 bases from J, the junction contained 9 bases not matched to a gene. The CDR3 sequence is CASSLGQGGLYEQYF. In nucleotides, the CDR3 is TGTGCCAGCAGCCTGGGACAGGGTGGGCTATACGAGCAGTACTTC.

The V call is TRBV2, the J call TRBJ2-1; TRBD2 agrees at 10 bases. CDR1 is SNHLY, CDR2 FYNNEI, per germline. The CDR3 has 15 amino acids. The ends lost 6 bases at V and 5 bases at J; junction bases unmatched: 7. CDR3 nucleotides: TGTGCCAGCAGACTTAGCGGGAGGCAAGACAATGAGCAGTTCTTC. This encodes CASRLSGRQDNEQFF.